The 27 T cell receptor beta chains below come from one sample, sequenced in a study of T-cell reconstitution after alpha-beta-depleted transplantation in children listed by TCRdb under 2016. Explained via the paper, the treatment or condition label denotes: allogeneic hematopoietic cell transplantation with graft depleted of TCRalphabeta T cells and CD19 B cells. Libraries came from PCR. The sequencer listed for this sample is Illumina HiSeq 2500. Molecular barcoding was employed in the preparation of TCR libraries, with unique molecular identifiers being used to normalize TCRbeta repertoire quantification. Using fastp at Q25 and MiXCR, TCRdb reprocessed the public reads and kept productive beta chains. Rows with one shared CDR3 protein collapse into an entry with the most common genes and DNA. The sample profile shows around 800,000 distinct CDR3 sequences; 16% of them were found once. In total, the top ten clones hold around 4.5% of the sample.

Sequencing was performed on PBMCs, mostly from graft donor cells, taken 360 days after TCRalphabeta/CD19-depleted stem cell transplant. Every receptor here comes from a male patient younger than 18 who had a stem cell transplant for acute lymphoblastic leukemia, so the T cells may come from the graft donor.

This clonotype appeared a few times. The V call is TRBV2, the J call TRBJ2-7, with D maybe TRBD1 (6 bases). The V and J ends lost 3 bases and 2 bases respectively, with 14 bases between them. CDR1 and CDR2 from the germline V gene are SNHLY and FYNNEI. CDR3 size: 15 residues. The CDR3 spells CASSDQGGPAYEQYF. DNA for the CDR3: TGTGCCAGCAGTGATCAAGGGGGTCCCGCCTACGAGCAGTACTTC.

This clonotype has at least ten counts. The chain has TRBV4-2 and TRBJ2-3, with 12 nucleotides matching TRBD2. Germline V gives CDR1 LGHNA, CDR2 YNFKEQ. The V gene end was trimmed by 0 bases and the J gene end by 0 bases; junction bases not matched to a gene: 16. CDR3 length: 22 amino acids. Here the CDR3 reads CASSQDLRLAGEGILSTDTQYF. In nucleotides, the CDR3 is TGTGCCAGCAGCCAAGATCTGAGACTAGCGGGAGAGGGGATCCTAAGCACAGATACGCAGTATTTT.

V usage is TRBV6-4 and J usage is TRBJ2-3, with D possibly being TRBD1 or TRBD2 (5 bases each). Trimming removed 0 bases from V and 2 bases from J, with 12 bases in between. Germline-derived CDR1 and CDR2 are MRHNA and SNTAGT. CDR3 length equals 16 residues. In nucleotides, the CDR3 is TGTGCCAGCAGTGACTCTACTCGGGGCCCCACAGATACGCAGTATTTT. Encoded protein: CASSDSTRGPTDTQYF.

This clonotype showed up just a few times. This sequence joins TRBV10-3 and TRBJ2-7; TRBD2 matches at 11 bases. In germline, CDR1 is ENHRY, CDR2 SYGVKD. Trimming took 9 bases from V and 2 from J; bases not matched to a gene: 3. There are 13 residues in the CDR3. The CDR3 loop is CAIGTSGAYEQYF. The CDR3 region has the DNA TGTGCCATAGGGACTAGCGGAGCCTACGAGCAGTACTTC.

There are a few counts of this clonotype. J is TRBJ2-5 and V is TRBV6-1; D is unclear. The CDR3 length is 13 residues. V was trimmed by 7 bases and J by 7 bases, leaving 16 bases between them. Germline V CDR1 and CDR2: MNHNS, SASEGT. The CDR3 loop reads CASTEGPGGTQYF. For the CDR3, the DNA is TGTGCCAGCACCGAAGGTCCGGGCGGGACCCAGTACTTC.

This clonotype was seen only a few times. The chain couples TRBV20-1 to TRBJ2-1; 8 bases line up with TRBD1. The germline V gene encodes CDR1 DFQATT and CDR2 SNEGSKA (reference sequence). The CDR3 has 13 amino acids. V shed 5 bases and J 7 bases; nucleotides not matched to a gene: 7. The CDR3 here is CSAPRQGRNEQFF. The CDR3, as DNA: TGCAGTGCTCCGAGACAGGGGAGGAATGAGCAGTTCTTC.

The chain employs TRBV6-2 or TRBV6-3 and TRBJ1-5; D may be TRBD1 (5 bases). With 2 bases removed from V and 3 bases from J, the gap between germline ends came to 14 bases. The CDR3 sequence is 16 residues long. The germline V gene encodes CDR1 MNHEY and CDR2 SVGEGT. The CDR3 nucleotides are TGTGCCAGCAGTTACCCCAGGGTAGGCTACAATCAGCCCCAGCATTTT. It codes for CASSYPRVGYNQPQHF.

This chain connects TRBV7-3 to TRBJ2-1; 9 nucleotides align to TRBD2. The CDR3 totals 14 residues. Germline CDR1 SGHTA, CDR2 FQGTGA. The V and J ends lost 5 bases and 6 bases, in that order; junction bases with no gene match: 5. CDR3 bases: TGTGCCAGCAGCCCGGGACTAGCTCTCAATGAGCAGTTCTTC. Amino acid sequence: CASSPGLALNEQFF. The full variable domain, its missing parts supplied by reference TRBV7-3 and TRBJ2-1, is GAGVSQTPSNKVTEKGKYVELRCDPISGHTALYWYRQSLGQGPEFLIYFQGTGAADDSGLPNDRFFAVRPEGSVSTLKIQRTERGDSAVYLCASSPGLALNEQFFGPGTRLTVL.

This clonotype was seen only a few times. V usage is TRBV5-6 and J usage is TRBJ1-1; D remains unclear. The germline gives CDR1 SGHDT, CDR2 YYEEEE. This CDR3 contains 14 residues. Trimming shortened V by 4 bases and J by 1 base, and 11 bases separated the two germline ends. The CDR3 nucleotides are TGTGCCAGCAGCCCTGGACCCCGGAACACTGAAGCTTTCTTT. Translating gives CASSPGPRNTEAFF.

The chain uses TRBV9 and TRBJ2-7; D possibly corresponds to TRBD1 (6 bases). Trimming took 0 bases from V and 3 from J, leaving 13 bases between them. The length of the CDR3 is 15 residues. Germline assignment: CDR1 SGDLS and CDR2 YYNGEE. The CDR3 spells CASSVEDRPIYEQYF. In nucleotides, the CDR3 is TGTGCCAGCAGCGTAGAAGACAGGCCTATCTACGAGCAGTACTTC.

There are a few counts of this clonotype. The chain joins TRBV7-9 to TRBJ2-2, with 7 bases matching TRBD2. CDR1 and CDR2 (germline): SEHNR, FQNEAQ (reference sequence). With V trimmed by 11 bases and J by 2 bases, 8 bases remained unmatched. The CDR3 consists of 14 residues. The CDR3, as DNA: TGTGCCCTAAGCGGGGACTTCAACACCGGGGAGCTGTTTTTT. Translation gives CALSGDFNTGELFF.

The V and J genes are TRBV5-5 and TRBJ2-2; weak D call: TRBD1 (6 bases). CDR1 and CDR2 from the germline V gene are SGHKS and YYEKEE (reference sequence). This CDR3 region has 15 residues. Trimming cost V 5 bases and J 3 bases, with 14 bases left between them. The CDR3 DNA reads TGTGCCAGCAGACAGACAAGGGGGTACACCGGGGAGCTGTTTTTT. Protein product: CASRQTRGYTGELFF. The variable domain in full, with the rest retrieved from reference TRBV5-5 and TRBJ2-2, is DAGVTQSPTHLIKTRGQQVTLRCSPISGHKSVSWYQQVLGQGPQFIFQYYEKEERGRGNFPDRFSARQFPNYSSELNVNALLLGDSALYLCASRQTRGYTGELFFGEGSRLTVL.

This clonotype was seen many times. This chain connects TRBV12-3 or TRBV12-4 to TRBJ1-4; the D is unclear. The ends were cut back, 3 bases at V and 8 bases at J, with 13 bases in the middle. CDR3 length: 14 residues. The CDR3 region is CASSFAGPNEKLFF. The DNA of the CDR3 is TGTGCCAGCAGTTTCGCCGGGCCCAACGAAAAACTGTTTTTT.

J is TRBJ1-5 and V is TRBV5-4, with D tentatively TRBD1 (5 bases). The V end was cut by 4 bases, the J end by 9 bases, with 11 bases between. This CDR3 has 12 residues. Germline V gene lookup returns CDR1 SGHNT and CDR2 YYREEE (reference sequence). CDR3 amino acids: CASSDGGTPQHF. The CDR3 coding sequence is TGTGCCAGCAGCGATGGGGGTACGCCCCAGCATTTT.

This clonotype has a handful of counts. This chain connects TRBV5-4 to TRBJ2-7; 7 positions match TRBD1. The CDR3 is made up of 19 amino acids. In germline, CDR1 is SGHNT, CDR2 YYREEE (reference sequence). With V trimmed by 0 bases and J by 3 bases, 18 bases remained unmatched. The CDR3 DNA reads TGTGCCAGCAGCTTGGAACAGGGGAAATTCCATTTCCTTAGCTACGAGCAGTACTTC. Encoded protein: CASSLEQGKFHFLSYEQYF.

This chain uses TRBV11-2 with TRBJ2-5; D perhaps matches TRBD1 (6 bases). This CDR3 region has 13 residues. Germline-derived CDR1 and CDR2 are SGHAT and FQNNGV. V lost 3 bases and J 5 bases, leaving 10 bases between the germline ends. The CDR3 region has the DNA TGTGCCAGCAGCTTTAGAACAGGGGAGACCCAGTACTTC. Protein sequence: CASSFRTGETQYF.

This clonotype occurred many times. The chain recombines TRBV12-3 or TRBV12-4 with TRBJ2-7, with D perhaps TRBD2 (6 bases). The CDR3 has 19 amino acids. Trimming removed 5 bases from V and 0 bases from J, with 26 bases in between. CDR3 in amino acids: CASSPRLPSGLPFSYEQYF. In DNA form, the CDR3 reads TGTGCCAGCAGTCCCCGTTTGCCCAGCGGGCTACCCTTCTCCTACGAGCAGTACTTC.

The CDR3 protein is CASSPNRQGPYEQYF. The CDR3 DNA reads as TGCGCCAGCAGCCCCAATCGACAGGGACCCTACGAGCAGTACTTC. The J gene is TRBJ2-7, the V gene TRBV5-1, with 7 bases matching TRBD1. The CDR3 contains 15 residues. Germline CDR1 and CDR2: SGHRS and YFSETQ. The J segment lost 2 bases and the V segment lost 4 bases, leaving 9 bases of the junction unmatched.

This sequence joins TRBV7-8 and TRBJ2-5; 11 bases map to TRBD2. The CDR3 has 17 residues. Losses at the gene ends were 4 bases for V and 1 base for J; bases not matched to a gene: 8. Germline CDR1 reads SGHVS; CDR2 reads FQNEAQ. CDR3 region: CASSSTGTSGLQETQYF. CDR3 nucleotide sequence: TGTGCCAGCAGCTCGACCGGGACTAGCGGCCTCCAAGAGACCCAGTACTTC.

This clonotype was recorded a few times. In DNA, the CDR3 is TGTGCCACCAGTGATTTACGACAGGGTTTAACCGGGGAGCTGTTTTTT. The encoded protein is CATSDLRQGLTGELFF. The V gene is TRBV24-1, the J gene TRBJ2-2, with 7 positions matching TRBD1. This CDR3 comprises 16 residues. Germline V lookup: CDR1 KGHDR, CDR2 SFDVKD. The J segment lost 5 bases and the V segment lost 1 base, leaving 6 bases of the junction unmatched.

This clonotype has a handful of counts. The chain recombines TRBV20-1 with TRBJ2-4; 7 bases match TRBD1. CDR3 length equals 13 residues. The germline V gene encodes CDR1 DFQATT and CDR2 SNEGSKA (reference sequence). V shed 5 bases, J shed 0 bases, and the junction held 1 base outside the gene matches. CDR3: CSAGTVAKNIQYF. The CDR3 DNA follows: TGCAGTGCTGGGACAGTAGCCAAAAACATTCAGTACTTC.

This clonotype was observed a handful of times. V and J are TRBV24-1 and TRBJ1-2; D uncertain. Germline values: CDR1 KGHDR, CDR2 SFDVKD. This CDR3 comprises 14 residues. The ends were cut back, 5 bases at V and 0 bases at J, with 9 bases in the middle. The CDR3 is CATSGQRANYGYTF. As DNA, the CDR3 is TGTGCCACCAGTGGGCAGCGCGCTAACTATGGCTACACCTTC.

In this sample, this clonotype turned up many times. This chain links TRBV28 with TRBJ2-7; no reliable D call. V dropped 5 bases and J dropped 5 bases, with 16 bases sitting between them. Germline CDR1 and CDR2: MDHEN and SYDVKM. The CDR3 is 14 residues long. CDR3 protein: CASSPWDLPHEQYF. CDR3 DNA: TGTGCCAGCAGTCCTTGGGATCTACCTCACGAGCAGTACTTC.

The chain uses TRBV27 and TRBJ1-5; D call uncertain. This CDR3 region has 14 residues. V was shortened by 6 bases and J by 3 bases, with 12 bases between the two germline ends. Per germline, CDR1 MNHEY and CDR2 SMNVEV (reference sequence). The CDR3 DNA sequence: TGTGCCAGCAGCCCCCTTGGGAACAATCAGCCCCAGCATTTT. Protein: CASSPLGNNQPQHF.

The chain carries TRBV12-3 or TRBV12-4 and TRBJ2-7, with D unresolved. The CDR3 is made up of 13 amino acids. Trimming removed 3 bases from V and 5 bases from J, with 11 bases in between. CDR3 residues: CASSLVSTHEQYF. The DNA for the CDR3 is TGTGCCAGCAGTTTGGTTAGCACCCACGAGCAGTACTTC.

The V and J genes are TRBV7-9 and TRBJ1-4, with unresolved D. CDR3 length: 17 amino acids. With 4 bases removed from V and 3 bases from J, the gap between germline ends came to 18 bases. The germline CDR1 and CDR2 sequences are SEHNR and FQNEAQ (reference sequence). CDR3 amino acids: CASSYFGNTRANEKLFF. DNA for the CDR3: TGTGCCAGCAGCTACTTCGGAAACACGAGAGCTAATGAAAAACTGTTTTTT.

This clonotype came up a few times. CDR3 region: CAIRQGDYGYTF. CDR3 in DNA: TGTGCCATCCGACAGGGGGACTATGGCTACACCTTC. The chain couples TRBV19 to TRBJ1-2, with 9 nucleotides matching TRBD1. V lost 10 bases, J lost 3 bases, and 3 bases stayed unmatched. The CDR3 sequence is 12 residues long. CDR1 and CDR2 from the germline V gene are LNHDA and SQIVND (reference sequence). Combining the CDR3 with reference TRBV19 and TRBJ1-2 gives the whole variable domain DGGITQSPKYLFRKEGQNVTLSCEQNLNHDAMYWYRQDPGQGLRLIYYSQIVNDFQKGDIAEGYSVSREKKESFPLTVTSAQKNPTAFYLCAIRQGDYGYTFGSGTRLTVV.